This T cell receptor beta chain was captured by sequencing in a study of CD8+ T cells in alopecia areata. On this clone itself: What it recognizes is unknown.

Study-level findings and limits: Lesional scalp displayed greater clonality than normal scalp, most notably in alopecia totalis/universalis.

V lost 8 bases, J lost 5 bases, and 15 bases lay in between. The CDR3 covers 12 residues. The germline gives CDR1 SQVTM, CDR2 ANQGSEA. Treatment denoted: oral pan-JAK inhibitor, 5-10 mg twice daily. The sequencing template was cDNA reverse transcribed from extracted RNA. The table came from immunoSEQ multiplex PCR; TCRdb's copy has only in-frame clones and leaves some out. The data show about 90,000 clones, with 44% seen just once and roughly 18% held by the top ten. This TCR came from a human donor with alopecia areata. The rearrangement uses TRBV29-1 and TRBJ2-5, with D unclear. Sample: CD8+ T cells sorted from blood, taken at week 24, from a patient treated with tofacitinib. The CDR3 sequence is CSSLDPQETQYF. DNA of the CDR3: TGCAGCTCTTTGGACCCACAGGAGACCCAGTACTTC.